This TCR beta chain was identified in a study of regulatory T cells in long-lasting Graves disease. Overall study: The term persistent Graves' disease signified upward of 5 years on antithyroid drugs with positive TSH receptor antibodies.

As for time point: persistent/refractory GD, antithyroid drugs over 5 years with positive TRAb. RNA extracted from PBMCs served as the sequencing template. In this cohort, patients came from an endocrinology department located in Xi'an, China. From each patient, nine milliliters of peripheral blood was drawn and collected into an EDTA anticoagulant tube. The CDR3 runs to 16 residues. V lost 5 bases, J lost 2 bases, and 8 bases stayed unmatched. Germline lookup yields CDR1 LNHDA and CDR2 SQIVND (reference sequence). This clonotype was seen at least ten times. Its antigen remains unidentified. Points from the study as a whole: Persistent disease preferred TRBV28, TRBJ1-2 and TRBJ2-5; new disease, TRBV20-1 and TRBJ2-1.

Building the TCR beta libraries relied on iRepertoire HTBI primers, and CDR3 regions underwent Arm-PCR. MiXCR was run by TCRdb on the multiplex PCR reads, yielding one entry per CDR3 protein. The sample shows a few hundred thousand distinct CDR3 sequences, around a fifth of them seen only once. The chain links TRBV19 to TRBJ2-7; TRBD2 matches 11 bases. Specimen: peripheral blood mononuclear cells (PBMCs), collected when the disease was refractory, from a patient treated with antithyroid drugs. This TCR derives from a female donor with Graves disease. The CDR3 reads CASSAGLAETAYEQYF. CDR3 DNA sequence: TGTGCCAGTAGTGCGGGACTAGCGGAGACGGCCTACGAGCAGTACTTC.